This TCR beta chain was recovered during a study of control samples from healthy donors and cancer patients. The table came from immunoSEQ multiplex PCR; TCRdb's copy has only in-frame clones and leaves some out. In the table there are 100,000 to 150,000 clones, around 90% of which are singletons. Germline V CDR1 and CDR2: LGHDT, YNNKEL (reference sequence). The CDR3 loop spans 11 amino acids. Trimming pared 4 bases from V and 5 bases from J, leaving 4 bases between. The rearrangement uses TRBV3-1 (or the pseudogene TRBV3-2) and TRBJ2-3, with D hard to call. Material: blood. The receptor's source is a man in his forties or fifties in good health. The CDR3 loop is CASSLLDTQYF. The CDR3 DNA reads TGTGCCAGCAGCCTTTTAGATACGCAGTATTTT.